The sequence of this TCR beta chain was determined in a study of blood T cell repertoires in COVID-19. Overall study: COVID-19 samples from acute and convalescent phases originated in the United States, Italy and Spain. In each case, the material was cDNA or gDNA derived from T cells, B-cell-depleted T cells, or PBMCs.

This CDR3 comprises 15 residues. CDR1 and CDR2 from the germline V gene are KGHSH and LQKENI. Trimming removed 6 bases from V and 4 bases from J, with 18 bases in between. Original processing notes: Scientists estimated how many nucleated cells there were by amplifying reference gene primers. Measured with immunoSEQ multiplex PCR; TCRdb has only the in-frame clones, and not every one. The DNA gave D and trimming, while V, J and clone size come from that table. The sample has about 68,000 clones; about 82% are singletons. The receptor was isolated from a man in his forties or fifties with acute or convalescent COVID-19. The source material was peripheral blood. The chain recombines TRBV18 with TRBJ2-5, with a possible D match to TRBD2 (5 bases). CDR3 sequence (DNA): TGTGCCAGCTCCCCTGCCGAGGCCGGAGGAGAGACCCAGTACTTC. Protein product: CASSPAEAGGETQYF.